The rows below give T cell receptor beta chains drawn from one sample of a study of regulatory T cells in long-lasting Graves disease. MiXCR was run by TCRdb on the multiplex PCR reads, yielding one entry per CDR3 protein. The sample holds roughly 500,000 distinct CDR3 sequences; around 13% are singletons and the top ten take approximately 9%. The same specimen was also included in a second study, on T cells in Graves' hyperthyroidism and ophthalmopathy.

The material was peripheral blood mononuclear cells (PBMCs), obtained at new diagnosis, from a patient treated with antithyroid drugs. The receptors stem from a woman under 40 with Graves disease. Both conserved end residues are part of each CDR3. A D gene is named only where the DNA matches it firmly. Not all rows give a size; the values are once, few, many and, for expanded clones, a class.

D: NA; size: NA; J: TRBJ2-5; length: 14; V: TRBV19; DNA: TGTGCCAGTGGATGGGCCTCCCCCGGAGAGACCCAGTACTTC; CDR3: CASGWASPGETQYF
D: NA; size: many; J: TRBJ1-1; length: 11; V: TRBV20-1; DNA: TGCAGTGCTAGAGATCAGGGACAAGCTTTCTTT; CDR3: CSARDQGQAFF
D: TRBD1; size: many; J: TRBJ1-5; length: 15; V: TRBV2; DNA: TGTGCCAGCAGACTCGGGACAGGGGGCGCTCAGCCCCAGCATTTT; CDR3: CASRLGTGGAQPQHF
D: TRBD1; size: many; J: TRBJ1-5; length: 13; V: TRBV20-1; DNA: TGCAGTGCTAACACAGGGGGCAACCAGCCCCAGCATTTT; CDR3: CSANTGGNQPQHF
D: NA; size: many; J: TRBJ1-2; length: 13; V: TRBV29-1; DNA: TGCAGCGTTGAAGAGGGAGGGACGGATGGCTACACCTTC; CDR3: CSVEEGGTDGYTF
D: NA; size: many; J: TRBJ2-7; length: 14; V: TRBV6-1; DNA: TGTGCCAGCAGTGAGCTACCGAGCTCCTACGAGCAGTACTTC; CDR3: CASSELPSSYEQYF
D: NA; size: many; J: TRBJ1-1; length: 12; V: TRBV6-5; DNA: TGTGCCAGCAGTTACTCGGGCATTGAAGCTTTCTTT; CDR3: CASSYSGIEAFF
D: NA; size: few; J: TRBJ2-1; length: 17; V: TRBV27; DNA: TGTGCCAGCAGTTTATCTCGAGGCAGGGTGCCTGTTAATGAGCAGTTCTTC; CDR3: CASSLSRGRVPVNEQFF
D: NA; size: few; J: TRBJ2-3; length: 13; V: TRBV27; DNA: TGTGCCAGCAGCTTTATTGTTGGAGATACGCAGTATTTT; CDR3: CASSFIVGDTQYF
D: TRBD1; size: many; J: TRBJ1-1; length: 15; V: TRBV29-1; DNA: TGCAGCGCGGCTTTCGGGACAGGGGATTGGAATGAAGCTTTCTTT; CDR3: CSAAFGTGDWNEAFF
D: NA; size: many; J: TRBJ1-2; length: 12; V: TRBV13; DNA: TGTGCCAGCGGCCTAGGGGGTCGGGGCTACACCTTC; CDR3: CASGLGGRGYTF
D: NA; size: NA; J: TRBJ2-3; length: 16; V: TRBV6-1; DNA: TGTGCCAGCAGTACCTTAGGGTGGGGGCTCACAGATACGCAGTATTTT; CDR3: CASSTLGWGLTDTQYF
D: TRBD1; size: few; J: TRBJ1-2; length: 13; V: TRBV18; DNA: TGTGCCAGCTCATCGACAGGGCCCTATGGCTACACCTTC; CDR3: CASSSTGPYGYTF
D: TRBD1; size: NA; J: TRBJ2-1; length: 15; V: TRBV2; DNA: TGTGCCAGCAGTGAGGATCCAGGGGGACACAATGAGCAGTTCTTC; CDR3: CASSEDPGGHNEQFF
D: NA; size: few; J: TRBJ2-5; length: 15; V: TRBV4-1; DNA: TGCGCCAGCAGCCTTATCGGTGCCCAGATAGAGACCCAGTACTTC; CDR3: CASSLIGAQIETQYF
D: TRBD1; size: many; J: TRBJ1-4; length: 14; V: TRBV27; DNA: TGTGCCAGCAGTAAGGACAGGGGGATGGAAAAACTGTTTTTT; CDR3: CASSKDRGMEKLFF
D: NA; size: many; J: TRBJ1-1; length: 12; V: TRBV3-1; DNA: TGTGCCAGCAGCCAAGAGGGCCGTAAAGCTTTCTTT; CDR3: CASSQEGRKAFF
D: NA; size: few; J: TRBJ2-2; length: 15; V: TRBV3-1; DNA: TGTGCCAGCAGCCAAGTAGGAGGGGGCGCCGGGGAGCTGTTTTTT; CDR3: CASSQVGGGAGELFF
D: NA; size: NA; J: TRBJ2-5; length: 13; V: TRBV25-1; DNA: TGTGCCAGCAGCCACCATCTATTGGAGACCCAGTACTTC; CDR3: CASSHHLLETQYF
D: TRBD2; size: few; J: TRBJ2-3; length: 19; V: TRBV24-1; DNA: TGTGCCACCAGTGATTGGAGGCTAGCGGGAGGCCGTCACACAGATACGCAGTATTTT; CDR3: CATSDWRLAGGRHTDTQYF
D: NA; size: many; J: TRBJ1-5; length: 15; V: TRBV27; DNA: TGTGCCAGCAGTTTGTGGGGGGGGCTAAATCAGCCCCAGCATTTT; CDR3: CASSLWGGLNQPQHF
D: NA; size: NA; J: TRBJ1-1; length: 13; V: TRBV29-1; DNA: TGCAGCGGAAGAAGGGGCGAGAACACTGAAGCTTTCTTT; CDR3: CSGRRGENTEAFF
D: NA; size: many; J: TRBJ2-7; length: 16; V: TRBV11-2; DNA: TGTGCCAGCAGCCCCCATGGAGGGGCGACCCCCTACGAGCAGTACTTC; CDR3: CASSPHGGATPYEQYF
D: TRBD2; size: NA; J: TRBJ2-3; length: 15; V: TRBV30; DNA: TGTGCCTGGATGTCGGCTAGCGGCCGCACAGATACGCAGTATTTT; CDR3: CAWMSASGRTDTQYF
D: TRBD2; size: many; J: TRBJ2-3; length: 13; V: TRBV20-1; DNA: TGCAGTGCTCTAGCGGGCTACACAGATACGCAGTATTTT; CDR3: CSALAGYTDTQYF
D: NA; size: NA; J: TRBJ2-3; length: 12; V: TRBV15; DNA: TGTGCCACCAGCTTTGGGCCAGATACGCAGTATTTT; CDR3: CATSFGPDTQYF
D: NA; size: many; J: TRBJ2-1; length: 14; V: TRBV20-1; DNA: TGCAGTGCTATGTCGGGCTATCCCCCGAATGAGCAGTTCTTC; CDR3: CSAMSGYPPNEQFF
D: NA; size: many; J: TRBJ2-2; length: 15; V: TRBV5-1; DNA: TGCGCCAGCAGCTTGGATAGGCAGAACACCGGGGAGCTGTTTTTT; CDR3: CASSLDRQNTGELFF
D: NA; size: few; J: TRBJ1-5; length: 17; V: TRBV4-1; DNA: TGCGCCAGCAGCCAAGAAGATGACCGGTGGGGAAATCAGCCCCAGCATTTT; CDR3: CASSQEDDRWGNQPQHF
D: NA; size: few; J: TRBJ1-1; length: 13; V: TRBV6-1; DNA: TGTGCCAGCAGTGACCTTATGAACACTGAAGCTTTCTTT; CDR3: CASSDLMNTEAFF
D: TRBD1; size: many; J: TRBJ1-4; length: 15; V: TRBV11-2; DNA: TGTGCCAGCAGCCCAGAAGGGACAGCCGGTGAAAAACTGTTTTTT; CDR3: CASSPEGTAGEKLFF
D: NA; size: many; J: TRBJ1-1; length: 12; V: TRBV30; DNA: TGTGCCTGGAGTATAGCGTACACTGAAGCTTTCTTT; CDR3: CAWSIAYTEAFF
D: NA; size: many; J: TRBJ2-1; length: 16; V: TRBV2; DNA: TGTGCCAGCATAAAGGGGTCGGGACGCTCCTACAATGAGCAGTTCTTC; CDR3: CASIKGSGRSYNEQFF
D: TRBD2; size: few; J: TRBJ2-1; length: 18; V: TRBV14; DNA: TGTGCCAGCAGCCGGCTAGCGGGAGTCTCTGGCACCTACAATGAGCAGTTCTTC; CDR3: CASSRLAGVSGTYNEQFF
D: TRBD1; size: many; J: TRBJ1-5; length: 16; V: TRBV19; DNA: TGTGCCAGTACCGACAGGGGCGGGTATAGCAATCAGCCCCAGCATTTT; CDR3: CASTDRGGYSNQPQHF
D: NA; size: many; J: TRBJ1-1; length: 16; V: TRBV18; DNA: TGTGCCAGCTCACCAATTCAGGGAACCCCATACACTGAAGCTTTCTTT; CDR3: CASSPIQGTPYTEAFF
D: NA; size: NA; J: TRBJ2-1; length: 15; V: TRBV10-3; DNA: TGTGCCATCAGTGAAGTCGGGGTAGGAAACAATGAGCAGTTCTTC; CDR3: CAISEVGVGNNEQFF
D: TRBD2; size: NA; J: TRBJ2-7; length: 15; V: TRBV9; DNA: TGTGCCAGCAGTTCCAGCGGGGGCCCAGGAGGGAAGCAGTACTTC; CDR3: CASSSSGGPGGKQYF
D: NA; size: many; J: TRBJ1-1; length: 11; V: TRBV2; DNA: TGTGCCAGCATTACTTTGGTGACCGCTTTCTTT; CDR3: CASITLVTAFF
D: NA; size: many; J: TRBJ1-1; length: 15; V: TRBV2; DNA: TGTGCCAGCAGGGGTACAGGGCGGCCCGACACTGAAGCTTTCTTT; CDR3: CASRGTGRPDTEAFF
D: NA; size: many; J: TRBJ1-1; length: 10; V: TRBV6-1; DNA: TGTGCCAGCAGACGGAATGAAGCTTTCTTT; CDR3: CASRRNEAFF
D: NA; size: NA; J: TRBJ1-1; length: 16; V: TRBV12-3/TRBV12-4; DNA: TGTGCCAGCAGTCCAGTGGGGGGGAAGATGAGCACTGAAGCTTTCTTT; CDR3: CASSPVGGKMSTEAFF
D: NA; size: NA; J: TRBJ1-2; length: 13; V: TRBV12-5; DNA: TGTGCTAGTGGCCAAGGAGGCAGCTATGGCTACACCTTC; CDR3: CASGQGGSYGYTF
D: TRBD1; size: many; J: TRBJ1-1; length: 17; V: TRBV6-5; DNA: TGTGCCAGCAGTTTTCAAACCTATGAGGGGGCAGGGACTGAAGCTTTCTTT; CDR3: CASSFQTYEGAGTEAFF
D: TRBD1; size: NA; J: TRBJ2-7; length: 15; V: TRBV25-1; DNA: TGTGCCAGCAGTGCGACAGGGGTGCCGGCCTACGAGCAGTACTTC; CDR3: CASSATGVPAYEQYF
D: NA; size: many; J: TRBJ1-1; length: 15; V: TRBV11-2; DNA: TGTGCCAGCAGCCCCGTGGGGGGACGGTTCACTGAAGCTTTCTTT; CDR3: CASSPVGGRFTEAFF
D: NA; size: many; J: TRBJ2-1; length: 14; V: TRBV30; DNA: TGTGCCTGGAGTGTATTCGGGGGCTACAATGAGCAGTTCTTC; CDR3: CAWSVFGGYNEQFF
D: TRBD2; size: many; J: TRBJ2-1; length: 16; V: TRBV27; DNA: TGTGCCAGCAGAGTTTATCCGGGACTAGCGGGAGATAGGCAGTTCTTC; CDR3: CASRVYPGLAGDRQFF
D: NA; size: many; J: TRBJ2-7; length: 12; V: TRBV20-1; DNA: TGCAGTGCTAGGGACGGGTTGGGGGAGCAGTACTTC; CDR3: CSARDGLGEQYF
D: TRBD2; size: NA; J: TRBJ2-1; length: 14; V: TRBV11-2; DNA: TGTGCCAGCAGCTTAATACTAGCGGGAAATGAGCAGTTCTTC; CDR3: CASSLILAGNEQFF
D: NA; size: many; J: TRBJ1-1; length: 13; V: TRBV19; DNA: TGTGCCAGTAGTACGATAGTGAACACTGAAGCTTTCTTT; CDR3: CASSTIVNTEAFF
D: NA; size: few; J: TRBJ1-5; length: 14; V: TRBV28; DNA: TGTGCCAGCAGTAAACAGCTTGGCAATCAGCCCCAGCATTTT; CDR3: CASSKQLGNQPQHF
D: TRBD1; size: NA; J: TRBJ2-3; length: 16; V: TRBV3-1; DNA: TGTGCCAGCAGCTCAATGGGCAGGGGGATCACAGATACGCAGTATTTT; CDR3: CASSSMGRGITDTQYF